Below are 21 T cell receptor beta chains sequenced from a single sample in a study of blood T cell repertoires in COVID-19. Profiled with immunoSEQ multiplex PCR; TCRdb holds only in-frame clones, not every one. The sample records tens of thousands of clones, about 70% being singletons. Sequencing was carried out using peripheral blood. Receptors originate from a woman aged 45-65 years with active or convalescent COVID-19.

In this sample, this clone turned up a few times. The CDR3 sequence is CASSVGHNGGTEAFF. CDR3 DNA: TGTGCCAGCAGCGTAGGACATAATGGGGGGACTGAAGCTTTCTTT. This rearrangement joins TRBV9 to TRBJ1-1, with TRBD1 as a possible D gene (5 bases). V lost 0 bases to trimming and J lost 5 bases, with 14 bases between them. CDR1 SGDLS and CDR2 YYNGEE come from the germline V gene. The CDR3 consists of 15 residues. The variable domain in full, with the rest retrieved from reference TRBV9 and TRBJ1-1, is DSGVTQTPKHLITATGQRVTLRCSPRSGDLSVYWYQQSLDQGLQFLIQYYNGEERAKGNILERFSAQQFPDLHSELNLSSLELGDSALYFCASSVGHNGGTEAFFGQGTRLTVV.

This clone was found many times. This rearrangement joins TRBV29-1 to TRBJ2-3, with D possibly matching TRBD1 (6 bases). The CDR3 length is 13 residues. Trimming left V 8 bases short and J 1 base short, with 13 bases between. Germline CDR1 is SQVTM and CDR2 is ANQGSEA. CDR3: CSSRGVGTDTQYF. The DNA for the CDR3 is TGCAGCTCCAGGGGCGTAGGCACAGATACGCAGTATTTT.

The CDR3 is CASSVLPRDRQFF. Written as DNA, the CDR3 is TGTGCCAGCAGCGTACTCCCACGGGACAGGCAGTTCTTC. This chain joins TRBV9 and TRBJ2-1; TRBD1 aligns across 7 bases. Per the germline V gene, CDR1 is SGDLS and CDR2 is YYNGEE. Trimming removed 1 base from V and 12 bases from J; junction bases left unmatched: 7. The CDR3 sequence is 13 residues long.

CDR3 DNA sequence: TGTGCCAGCAGCCAGGGCCCTTGGACGGGAGTTGGTTACGAGCAGTACTTC. It encodes CASSQGPWTGVGYEQYF. This chain connects TRBV3-1 (or the pseudogene TRBV3-2) to TRBJ2-7; D possibly corresponds to TRBD2 (6 bases). Looked up from germline, CDR1 is LGHDT and CDR2 is YNNKEL (reference sequence). V lost 3 bases, J lost 4 bases, and 22 bases lay in between. The CDR3 has 17 residues.

The V call is TRBV25-1, the J call TRBJ2-3; the match to TRBD1 covers 9 bases. V gave up 6 bases and J gave up 4 bases; unmatched junction bases: 8. Germline V gene sequence: CDR1 MGHDK, CDR2 SYGVNS. The CDR3 is 15 residues long. The CDR3 loop is CASSVSTGGPDTQYF. In DNA form, the CDR3 reads TGTGCCAGCAGCGTTTCTACAGGGGGCCCAGATACGCAGTATTTT.

This chain joins TRBV15 and TRBJ2-5, with 7 bases fitting TRBD1. After removal of 3 bases from V and 5 bases from J, the junction contained 18 bases not matched to a gene. This CDR3 has 18 amino acids. Germline CDR1 and CDR2: LNHNV and YYDKDF (reference sequence). The CDR3 sequence is CATSRGTFLRGLGETQYF. The CDR3 DNA reads TGTGCCACCAGCAGGGGTACATTTCTAAGGGGGCTGGGGGAGACCCAGTACTTC.

This clone has just one count. This sequence joins TRBV21-1 and TRBJ2-3; TRBD2 reflects the table's D call only, with no check against the DNA. TRBV21-1 is assigned pseudogene status. CDR3 length: 22 amino acids. CDR3 nucleotide sequence: TGTGCCAGCAGCAAAGGGGCGGGGGCTAGCGGGAGGACCAGCGAAAGCACAGATACGCAGTATTTT. Its protein product is CASSKGAGASGRTSESTDTQYF.

This sequence joins TRBV7-8 and TRBJ2-1; 7 positions agree with TRBD2. This CDR3 contains 15 residues. V lost 1 base to trimming and J lost 2 bases; unmatched junction nucleotides: 2. CDR1 and CDR2 (germline): SGHVS, FQNEAQ. As DNA, the CDR3 is TGTGCCAGCAGCTTAGAACTAGCGCCCTACAATGAGCAGTTCTTC. This gives the protein CASSLELAPYNEQFF.

The rearrangement links TRBV30 to TRBJ1-6; D is ambiguous. The germline CDR1 and CDR2 sequences are GTSNPN and SVGIG (reference sequence). There are 13 residues in the CDR3. Trimming stripped 4 bases from V and 12 bases from J, with 16 bases between. DNA of the CDR3: TGTGCCTGGATTGCCCGAGGCCGGGGACCCCTCCACTTT. This gives the protein CAWIARGRGPLHF.

The gene calls are TRBV18 and TRBJ2-5; possible D gene TRBD2, 5 bases. The CDR3 loop spans 15 amino acids. Per germline, CDR1 KGHSH and CDR2 LQKENI. Trimming cost V 0 bases and J 4 bases, with 12 bases left between them. The CDR3 DNA is TGTGCCAGCTCACCACCGGATACTGGGAGAGAGACCCAGTACTTC. Translated: CASSPPDTGRETQYF.

The V call is TRBV28, the J call TRBJ2-5, with 9 nucleotides matching TRBD2. V lost 4 bases and J lost 5; bases outside the gene matches: 8. CDR1 is MDHEN, CDR2 SYDVKM, per germline. The CDR3 has 15 residues. CDR3 nucleotide sequence: TGTGCCAGCAGTTCTCTAGCGGGGACGGGGGAGACCCAGTACTTC. Translation: CASSSLAGTGETQYF. Drawing the rest from reference TRBV28 and TRBJ2-5, the complete variable domain is DVKVTQSSRYLVKRTGEKVFLECVQDMDHENMFWYRQDPGLGLRLIYFSYDVKMKEKGDIPEGYSVSREKKERFSLILESASTNQTSMYLCASSSLAGTGETQYFGPGTRLLVL.

This chain uses TRBV6-5 with TRBJ1-4; tentative D call: TRBD1 (5 bases). The CDR3 runs 15 residues. Deletions cut 8 bases from V and 7 bases from J, with 20 bases between. CDR1 and CDR2 (germline): MNHEY, SVGAGI. CDR3 sequence reads: CASAPVWARGEKLFF. The DNA for the CDR3 is TGTGCCAGCGCCCCGGTATGGGCAAGGGGTGAAAAACTGTTTTTT.

The chain is built from TRBV18 and TRBJ1-6, with 10 nucleotides matching TRBD1. Looked up from germline, CDR1 is KGHSH and CDR2 is LQKENI. This CDR3 contains 17 residues. V was pared by 3 bases and J by 7 bases, with 9 bases of the junction left unmatched. The chain's CDR3 is CASSPTIRDRGNSPLHF. CDR3 DNA: TGTGCCAGCTCACCCACGATCCGGGACAGGGGCAATTCACCCCTCCACTTT.

This clone occurred many times. The chain uses TRBV6-6 and TRBJ2-5; 7 bases are a match to TRBD1. This CDR3 contains 13 residues. The J segment lost 1 base and the V segment lost 7 bases, leaving 3 bases of the junction unmatched. The germline CDR1 and CDR2 sequences are MNHNY and SVGAGI (reference sequence). The CDR3: CASNRGPQETQYF. As DNA, the CDR3 is TGTGCCAGCAATAGGGGGCCCCAAGAGACCCAGTACTTC.

The V and J genes are TRBV21-1 and TRBJ2-5; TRBD1 is the table's D call, not checked against the DNA. TRBV21-1 is a pseudogene locus. The CDR3 totals 16 residues. The CDR3 is CASSPQGQGEEETQYF. The CDR3 DNA follows: TGTGCCAGCAGCCCCCAGGGGCAGGGAGAGGAAGAGACCCAGTACTTC.

In regard to this clone: A much larger clone lies one base from this, so it may be a read error. The same CDR3 also results from other DNA sequences found in this sample. This sequence joins TRBV7-9 and TRBJ2-7, with 9 bases identical to TRBD2. Germline values: CDR1 SEHNR, CDR2 FQNEAQ (reference sequence). CDR3 length: 16 amino acids. With 6 bases clipped from V and 6 bases from J, the junction kept 15 bases outside the gene matches. CDR3 protein: CASSPTVVAGVFEQYF. Here the CDR3 DNA reads TGTGCCAGCAGTCCGACCGTAGTAGCGGGAGTTTTCGAGCAGTACTTC.

The V and J genes are TRBV24-1 and TRBJ2-5; TRBD2 might be the D (5 bases). V was cut by 5 bases and J by 5 bases, with 14 bases left in between. CDR1 KGHDR and CDR2 SFDVKD come from the germline V gene. The CDR3 consists of 14 residues. In DNA form, the CDR3 reads TGTGCCACCAGTGGTCTGGGAGCTGGGGAGACCCAGTACTTC. Its protein product is CATSGLGAGETQYF.

The gene calls are TRBV9 and TRBJ1-6; no clear D gene. CDR1 and CDR2 from the germline V gene are SGDLS and YYNGEE. V was trimmed by 3 bases and J by 4 bases, leaving 14 bases between them. The CDR3 covers 16 residues. CDR3 in DNA: TGTGCCAGCAGCGAGAGGGTTTGGACTTATAATTCACCCCTCCACTTT. This translates into CASSERVWTYNSPLHF.

The chain uses TRBV7-9 and TRBJ2-3; 10 bases match TRBD2. The germline gives CDR1 SEHNR, CDR2 FQNEAQ (reference sequence). With 1 base clipped from V and 4 bases from J, the junction kept 2 bases outside the gene matches. This CDR3 is 15 amino acids long. CDR3 residues: CASSLGLAGADTQYF. For the CDR3, the DNA is TGTGCCAGCAGCTTAGGTCTAGCGGGAGCAGATACGCAGTATTTT.

There are a few counts of this clone. DNA for the CDR3: TGTGCCAGCAGCTTCGGTGATACGCAGTATTTT. Translation gives CASSFGDTQYF. This chain joins TRBV11-2 and TRBJ2-3; the D is unclear. Germline assignment: CDR1 SGHAT and CDR2 FQNNGV. The V end lost 3 bases, the J end lost 6 bases, and 4 bases lay between the germline ends. CDR3 size: 11 residues.

CDR3 in amino acids: CASRSQTGRSDGYTF. The CDR3 DNA reads TGTGCCAGTAGAAGCCAGACAGGGCGGTCTGATGGCTACACCTTC. The chain has TRBV19 and TRBJ1-2; 7 bases are a match to TRBD1. The CDR3 runs 15 residues. Germline CDR1 LNHDA, CDR2 SQIVND (reference sequence). After removal of 6 bases from V and 6 bases from J, the junction contained 13 bases not matched to a gene.